The 4 T cell receptor beta chains given below trace back to one sample, sequenced in a study of blood T cell repertoires in COVID-19 (dated by TCRdb to 2020 to 2021). The library was produced with the immunoSEQ multiplex PCR assay. In its TCRdb copy, this immuneACCESS table keeps in-frame sequences only and misses some clones. Where compared with another copy, unresolved V genes explain less than half of these, and the others have no known cause. This sample holds about 410,000 clones; 89% were observed only once. The ten largest clones take up less than 2% of the sample. Sequencing was performed on peripheral blood. The receptors stem from a woman aged 40 to 50 with COVID-19, enrolled during active disease.

The count of this clone is one. V usage is TRBV19 and J usage is TRBJ1-6, with 8 bases matching TRBD1. CDR1 LNHDA and CDR2 SQIVND come from the germline V gene (reference sequence). The V and J ends lost 2 bases and 5 bases, in that order; junction bases with no gene match: 5. The CDR3 is 16 amino acids. CDR3 sequence (DNA): TGTGCCAGTAGTATAAGACAGGGGCCTGATAATTCACCCCTCCACTTT. This codes for CASSIRQGPDNSPLHF.

The V gene is TRBV28, the J gene TRBJ1-1; TRBD1 might be the D (5 bases). V was pared by 4 bases and J by 1 base, with 10 bases between. The CDR3 runs to 14 residues. Germline lookup yields CDR1 MDHEN and CDR2 SYDVKM. The CDR3 coding sequence is TGTGCCAGCAGTTGGGGCAACGCGAACACTGAAGCTTTCTTT. Its translation: CASSWGNANTEAFF. Supplemented by reference TRBV28 and TRBJ1-1, the full variable domain reads DVKVTQSSRYLVKRTGEKVFLECVQDMDHENMFWYRQDPGLGLRLIYFSYDVKMKEKGDIPEGYSVSREKKERFSLILESASTNQTSMYLCASSWGNANTEAFFGQGTRLTVV.

The V call is TRBV10-2, the J call TRBJ1-1, with D possibly matching TRBD1 (6 bases). The germline gives CDR1 WSHSY, CDR2 SAAADI. The CDR3 is 13 residues long. The V gene lost 11 bases and the J gene lost 1 base, with 14 bases spanning the gap. DNA for the CDR3: TGCGCCGCCTCGGACAGACCGAACACTGAAGCTTTCTTT. This sequence encodes CAASDRPNTEAFF.

The rearrangement links TRBV29-1 to TRBJ2-1; 10 bases map to TRBD2. The CDR3 contains 19 residues. V lost 6 bases and J lost 0; bases outside the gene matches: 17. CDR1 SQVTM and CDR2 ANQGSEA come from the germline V gene. The CDR3 spells CSVSLGSGGPVSSYNEQFF. In DNA, the CDR3 is TGCAGCGTATCCCTAGGTAGCGGGGGGCCTGTTAGCTCCTACAATGAGCAGTTCTTC.